This T cell receptor beta chain was identified in a study of blood T cell repertoires in COVID-19. About the study: COVID-19 samples collected from the United States, Italy and Spain covered acute and convalescent phases.

This clone was detected only once. Some clones are missing from TCRdb's copy, which holds only in-frame ones; the method was immunoSEQ multiplex PCR. The data contain about 220,000 clones, 90% of them singletons. CDR1 SGHRS and CDR2 YFSETQ come from the germline V gene. V lost 2 bases, J lost 8 bases, and 14 bases lay in between. The CDR3 is 15 amino acids. The sequenced material came from PBMCs or T cells enriched from blood (not recorded which). The TCR was taken from a man aged 25-40 years who had been exposed to COVID-19. This chain links TRBV5-1 with TRBJ1-6, with TRBD1 as a possible D gene (5 bases). The CDR3 here is CASSFERSRDSPLHF. CDR3 in DNA: TGCGCCAGCAGCTTCGAACGGTCCAGGGATTCACCCCTCCACTTT.